This is a list of T cell receptor beta chains from one sample in a study of CD8 T cells in ankylosing spondylitis. TCRdb used MiXCR to reprocess the 5' RACE reads, holding one entry per CDR3 protein. Of roughly 230,000 distinct CDR3 sequences in the sample, approximately 20% are singletons; the top ten hold approximately 33%. What was sequenced was blood, either unsorted or a sorted T cell fraction (not recorded which). These receptors originate from a male donor with ankylosing spondylitis or in good health (not recorded which). The CDR3 runs from the conserved cysteine through the conserved F or W. A D gene is named only where the DNA matches it firmly. Size is stated for part of the rows, as once, few or many counts, or as a class when the clone is expanded.

J,V,D,size,DNA,CDR3
TRBJ2-4,TRBV29-1,.,.,TGCAGCGTCCGGGGGCAGGGGCTAGCCAAAAACATTCAGTACTTC,CSVRGQGLAKNIQYF
TRBJ2-1,TRBV20-1,TRBD2,few,TGCAGTGCTACAGGACTAGCGGGAGGCAATGAGCAGTTCTTC,CSATGLAGGNEQFF
TRBJ2-3,TRBV7-9,.,.,TGTGCCAGCAGCTTATGGGTAGGCTCCCAGGCAGATACGCAGTATTTT,CASSLWVGSQADTQYF
TRBJ2-1,TRBV9,TRBD2,many,TGTGCCAGCAGCGTAGTCGAAAGCGGGAGGATAGATGAGCAGTTCTTC,CASSVVESGRIDEQFF
TRBJ2-7,TRBV27,.,.,TGTGCCAGCAGTTGGGAGGGGGAGGGTGGCTACGAGCAGTACTTC,CASSWEGEGGYEQYF
TRBJ2-7,TRBV12-3/TRBV12-4,TRBD1,.,TGTGCCAGCAGTCCCAGACAGGGGGCGCCTTACGAGCAGTACTTC,CASSPRQGAPYEQYF
TRBJ2-1,TRBV3-1,.,.,TGTGCCAGCAGCCAAGAGCGGGATGTTAATGAGCAGTTCTTC,CASSQERDVNEQFF
TRBJ2-1,TRBV29-1,TRBD2,.,TGCAGCGTTGAATCTCGGGAGACTAGCGGGAGTGATGAGCAGTTCTTC,CSVESRETSGSDEQFF
TRBJ2-5,TRBV29-1,TRBD1,.,TGCAGCTTAAAGGTTGGGACAGAAGAGACCCAGTACTTC,CSLKVGTEETQYF
TRBJ2-7,TRBV6-5,.,many,TGTGCCAGCAGTTCCCCGACAGTGCTCCACGAGCAGTACTTC,CASSSPTVLHEQYF
TRBJ1-4,TRBV27,.,few,TGTGCCAGCAGTTTAGTACCAGCTAGGCATGAAAAACTGTTTTTT,CASSLVPARHEKLFF
TRBJ2-1,TRBV20-1,TRBD2,.,TGCAGTGCTAGTCTCGGACTAGCGGCAAGCTCCTACAATGAGCAGTTCTTC,CSASLGLAASSYNEQFF
TRBJ1-5,TRBV27,.,.,TGTGCCACCTTTATAACCTCAGGGGCGCCGAGCAATCAGCCCCAGCATTTT,CATFITSGAPSNQPQHF
TRBJ2-5,TRBV27,TRBD2,few,TGTGCCAGCAGTTCGCGTCAAGAGACTAGCGGGAGAGTAGAGACCCAGTACTTC,CASSSRQETSGRVETQYF
TRBJ2-7,TRBV29-1,TRBD2,.,TGCAGCGTTCTCGCTAGCGGAAGCTCCTACGAGCAGTACTTC,CSVLASGSSYEQYF
TRBJ2-7,TRBV4-1,TRBD1,.,TGCGCCAGCAGCCAATTCGGGACAGGGGGCCACTACGAGCAGTACTTC,CASSQFGTGGHYEQYF
TRBJ2-5,TRBV10-3,.,.,TGTGCCATCAGTCGACAGCAGACCCAAGAGACCCAGTACTTC,CAISRQQTQETQYF
TRBJ2-2,TRBV27,.,few,TGTGCCAGCAGTTTTGTTGGCGGGGAGCTGTTTTTT,CASSFVGGELFF
TRBJ1-4,TRBV4-3,TRBD1,.,TGCGCCAGCAGCCCGGACAGGGCCACTAATGAAAAACTGTTTTTT,CASSPDRATNEKLFF
TRBJ2-7,TRBV5-1,.,many,TGCGCCAGCACGGGGCTAAACTACGAGCAGTACTTC,CASTGLNYEQYF
TRBJ1-1,TRBV4-3,.,.,TGCGCCAGCAGCCAAGATGTGAGGAACACTGAAGCTTTCTTT,CASSQDVRNTEAFF
TRBJ2-1,TRBV7-9,TRBD2,.,TGTGCCAGCAGCTTAGGACCGTCTAGCGGGGGGAATGAGCAGTTCTTC,CASSLGPSSGGNEQFF
TRBJ2-6,TRBV2,TRBD1,once,TGTGCCAGCAGTGGACAGGGGGAACTCTCTGGGGCCAACGTCCTGACTTTC,CASSGQGELSGANVLTF
TRBJ2-1,TRBV2,.,few,TGTGCCAGCAGTGAACTAGCTTATGAGCAGTTCTTC,CASSELAYEQFF
TRBJ2-3,TRBV7-7,TRBD2,few,TGTGCTAGCAGCCTTTCACTAGCGGGAGGATCAGATACGCAGTATTTT,CASSLSLAGGSDTQYF
TRBJ1-4,TRBV6-5,TRBD1,few,TGTGCCAGCAGTCACCGGGACAGGGAGGCTGAAAAACTGTTTTTT,CASSHRDREAEKLFF
TRBJ2-1,TRBV9,TRBD1,many,TGTGCCAGCAGAGGGGGCAGCAAAAATGAGCAGTTCTTC,CASRGGSKNEQFF
TRBJ2-7,TRBV28,.,.,TGTGCCAGCAGCCAAAAATCGAGACCCTACGAGCAGTACTTC,CASSQKSRPYEQYF
TRBJ2-7,TRBV12-3/TRBV12-4,TRBD1,.,TGTGCCAGCAGTCCAGGGACAGGCTTTTACGAGCAGTACTTC,CASSPGTGFYEQYF
TRBJ2-1,TRBV5-5,.,few,TGTGCCAGCAGCTTGGTACCGGGACGGGGATCCTACAATGAGCAGTTCTTC,CASSLVPGRGSYNEQFF
TRBJ2-1,TRBV15,TRBD1,.,TGTGCCACCAGCAGAGATTGGGGATTCGGGACAGGGCGTAATGAGCAGTTCTTC,CATSRDWGFGTGRNEQFF
TRBJ2-7,TRBV29-1,.,few,TGCAGCGTTTGGACAGCCGCCTACGAGCAGTACTTC,CSVWTAAYEQYF
TRBJ2-7,TRBV6-1,.,few,TGTGCCAGCAGTGAACAGGACACCCTCCTAGACGAGCAGTACTTC,CASSEQDTLLDEQYF